This is a list of T cell receptor beta chains from one sample in a study of beta chain features in type 1 diabetes. Profiled with immunoSEQ multiplex PCR; TCRdb holds only in-frame clones, not every one. The profile shows 600,000 or so clones, over 13% of them singletons. Sequencing was carried out using naive CD4+ T cells from blood. These receptors were collected from a man younger than 30 with type 1 diabetes. CDR3s include the opening cysteine and the closing phenylalanine or tryptophan. The D gene is left open where the match is weak. Clone size, where shown, is once, few, many, or a class for clones that have expanded.

>TRBJ2-1|14|TRBD2|TRBV30|few
TGTGCCTGGAGTCGGGGACTACAGTACAATGAGCAGTTCTTC
CAWSRGLQYNEQFF
>TRBJ1-2|12|-|TRBV10-3|-
TGTGCCATCAGTGAATTGAGTTATGGCTACACCTTC
CAISELSYGYTF
>TRBJ2-7|17|TRBD2|TRBV7-2|-
TGTGCCAGCAGCTTACTGGCTAGCGGGTCAAGCTCCTACGAGCAGTACTTC
CASSLLASGSSSYEQYF
>TRBJ2-6|16|TRBD1|TRBV7-3|few
TGTGCCAGCAGCCCAGACAGGGGATCTGGGGCCAACGTCCTGACTTTC
CASSPDRGSGANVLTF
>TRBJ1-5|14|-|TRBV7-2|-
TGTGCCAGCAGCTCCTGGGAGAGCAATCAGCCCCAGCATTTT
CASSSWESNQPQHF
>TRBJ2-5|17|TRBD1|TRBV23-1|-
TGCGCCAGCAGTCGACTACTCCCGGACAGGGGCCAAGAGACCCAGTACTTC
CASSRLLPDRGQETQYF
>TRBJ1-4|15|-|TRBV6-5|few
TGTGCCAGCAGCTCTTTGACCGTAACAAGGGAAAAACTGTTTTTT
CASSSLTVTREKLFF
>TRBJ2-4|16|-|TRBV14|-
TGTGCCAGCAGCACCCGACTAGGGCCAGATGTAAACATTCAGTACTTC
CASSTRLGPDVNIQYF
>TRBJ2-4|17|-|TRBV19|few
TGTGCCAGAGTAATTGGGGGACATCCCGGGGCCAAAAACATTCAGTACTTC
CARVIGGHPGAKNIQYF
>TRBJ1-1|15|-|TRBV6-5|-
TGTGCCAGCAGTTACGGTCATCAGGGTTGGACTGAAGCTTTCTTT
CASSYGHQGWTEAFF
>TRBJ2-1|14|-|TRBV10-3|few
TGTGCCATCATGAGCGATCCATCCTACAATGAGCAGTTCTTC
CAIMSDPSYNEQFF
>TRBJ2-5|13|-|TRBV5-1|-
TGCGCCAGCAGCATCTCCCCCAAAGAGACCCAGTACTTC
CASSISPKETQYF
>TRBJ1-4|14|-|TRBV28|-
TGTGCCAGCAGCCCCTGGGGACCCAATGAAAAACTGTTTTTT
CASSPWGPNEKLFF
>TRBJ1-1|13|-|TRBV6-5|-
TGTGCCAGCAGTTACTCAACGGCCCTTCCTGCTTTCTTT
CASSYSTALPAFF
>TRBJ2-1|16|-|TRBV28|few
TGTGCCAGCAGTCCCCAGGGTGCGGGCTCCTACAATGAGCAGTTCTTC
CASSPQGAGSYNEQFF
>TRBJ1-1|14|-|TRBV7-2|few
TGTGCCAGCAGCTTAAGCAGTCTAAACACTGAAGCTTTCTTT
CASSLSSLNTEAFF
>TRBJ2-7|15|-|TRBV30|-
TGTGCCTGGAGTGTACGCGGACATGGTTTCTACGAGCAGTACTTC
CAWSVRGHGFYEQYF
>TRBJ2-4|16|TRBD2|TRBV4-2|-
TGTGCCAGCAGCCAAGATCAGGAGCGGGGGAAAAACATTCAGTACTTC
CASSQDQERGKNIQYF
>TRBJ2-6|16|-|TRBV7-9|-
TGTGCCAGCAGTTTAGGGGATTACTCTGGGGCCAACGTCCTGACTTTC
CASSLGDYSGANVLTF
>TRBJ1-2|12|-|TRBV28|few
TGTGCCAGCAGTTTAAGGACACGAGGCTACACCTTC
CASSLRTRGYTF
>TRBJ2-1|14|TRBD2|TRBV6-1|few
TGTGCCAGCCGACCGGGACTAGCGGTAAATGAGCAGTTCTTC
CASRPGLAVNEQFF
>TRBJ2-5|13|-|TRBV7-9|few
TGTGCCAGCGTGACAGGAGCTCAAGAGACCCAGTACTTC
CASVTGAQETQYF
>TRBJ2-3|14|-|TRBV14|-
TGTGCCAGCAGCCACTCTAGTGCGACAGATACGCAGTATTTT
CASSHSSATDTQYF
>TRBJ1-2|13|TRBD1|TRBV5-6|few
TGTGCCAGCAGCTCCGGACAGGCTCTTGGCTACACCTTC
CASSSGQALGYTF
>TRBJ1-4|14|TRBD1|TRBV2|few
TGTGCCAGCAGTGTCGACAGGGGGAATGAAAAACTGTTTTTT
CASSVDRGNEKLFF
>TRBJ2-4|18|-|TRBV4-1|-
TGCGCCAGCAGCCAACCCACCGCGGGTGCCGCGGCCAAAAACATTCAGTACTTC
CASSQPTAGAAAKNIQYF
>TRBJ2-7|14|TRBD2|TRBV29-1|few
TGCAGCGTTACCGGGACTAGCGGGTACTACGAGCAGTACTTC
CSVTGTSGYYEQYF
>TRBJ1-2|12|-|TRBV5-6|few
TGTGCCAGCAGCTTACAGCTGGGAGGCTACACCTTC
CASSLQLGGYTF
>TRBJ2-1|16|TRBD1|TRBV5-1|-
TGCGCCAGCAGCACCTTAACAGGGGGCCGCTACTATGAGCAGTTCTTC
CASSTLTGGRYYEQFF
>TRBJ2-1|14|-|TRBV30|few
TGTGCCTGGAGTGCCCTTACGGGGGCATATGAGCAGTTCTTC
CAWSALTGAYEQFF
>TRBJ1-5|14|-|TRBV6-6|few
TGTGCCAGCAGGAGGTCTGAGGGCAATCAGCCCCAGCATTTT
CASRRSEGNQPQHF
>TRBJ2-2|15|TRBD1|TRBV6-1|-
TGTGCCAGCAGTCTGGAAGGGGGCGTCGCCGGGGAGCTGTTTTTT
CASSLEGGVAGELFF
>TRBJ2-5|14|TRBD2|TRBV18|-
TGTGCCAGCTCGACGACTAGCGGGTCGGAGACCCAGTACTTC
CASSTTSGSETQYF
>TRBJ2-7|11|-|TRBV20-1|-
TGCAGTGCTAGGGCGGATAAGGAGCAGTACTTC
CSARADKEQYF
>TRBJ2-1|15|-|TRBV5-1|-
TGCGCCAGCAGCTTGGTTGCCCTCCTCTACAATGAGCAGTTCTTC
CASSLVALLYNEQFF
>TRBJ2-5|14|-|TRBV28|-
TGTGCCAGCAGTCCCGTAGGGACCTCAGAGACCCAGTACTTC
CASSPVGTSETQYF
>TRBJ2-7|18|-|TRBV4-3|few
TGCGCCAGCAGCCAAGCACGGCAGTACGGGACAACTTCCTACGAGCAGTACTTC
CASSQARQYGTTSYEQYF
>TRBJ2-3|14|TRBD1|TRBV11-3|few
TGTGCCAGCAGAGGACAGGAGAACACAGATACGCAGTATTTT
CASRGQENTDTQYF
>TRBJ2-7|11|-|TRBV28|few
TGTGCCAGCAGTTGGGCGAACGAGCAGTACTTC
CASSWANEQYF
>TRBJ2-1|16|TRBD2|TRBV27|-
TGTGCCAGCAGTTCCCTCGGGGGACTAGATTTCAATGAGCAGTTCTTC
CASSSLGGLDFNEQFF
>TRBJ2-7|15|TRBD1|TRBV7-2|-
TGTGCCAGCAGCACACACGACAGGGGTTTATACGAGCAGTACTTC
CASSTHDRGLYEQYF
>TRBJ1-1|14|-|TRBV7-9|few
TGTGCCAGCAGCCCATCCCACGGGGACACTGAAGCTTTCTTT
CASSPSHGDTEAFF
>TRBJ2-7|14|-|TRBV2|-
TGTGCCAGCAGGGGAAGGGCTGGGGGCTACGAGCAGTACTTC
CASRGRAGGYEQYF
>TRBJ2-3|16|TRBD2|TRBV5-6|few
TGTGCCAGCAGCTTGTTGCGGGGGGCCGTAACAGATACGCAGTATTTT
CASSLLRGAVTDTQYF
>TRBJ1-6|15|TRBD1|TRBV7-2|few
TGTGCCAGCAGCTGGGCAGGGGGAAATAATTCACCCCTCCACTTT
CASSWAGGNNSPLHF
>TRBJ2-1|17|-|TRBV27|-
TGTGCCAGCAGTTCCCCCACATTTGCTGGGGCCTACAATGAGCAGTTCTTC
CASSSPTFAGAYNEQFF
>TRBJ1-3|15|-|TRBV4-3|-
TGCGCCAGCAGCCCACAGGGTTCCTCTGGAAACACCATATATTTT
CASSPQGSSGNTIYF
>TRBJ2-5|14|-|TRBV7-2|-
TGTGCCAGCACCCTTCTTTCGAGCCGAGAGACCCAGTACTTC
CASTLLSSRETQYF
>TRBJ1-2|15|TRBD1|TRBV5-4|-
TGTGCCAGCAGCTTGGGGCGCCAGGGGGGCTATGGCTACACCTTC
CASSLGRQGGYGYTF
>TRBJ2-3|11|-|TRBV5-4|few
TGTGCCAGCAGCCCGGGAGATACGCAGTATTTT
CASSPGDTQYF
>TRBJ2-1|14|-|TRBV7-3|few
TGTGCCAGCAGCCAGGCCCTCGTTTACAATGAGCAGTTCTTC
CASSQALVYNEQFF
>TRBJ1-2|13|-|TRBV7-9|-
TGTGCCAGCAGCCCGGACGGTAACTATGGCTACACCTTC
CASSPDGNYGYTF
>TRBJ2-5|15|-|TRBV2|-
TGTGCCAGCAGTGAAGCTCCGAGGGGTCGGGAGACCCAGTACTTC
CASSEAPRGRETQYF
>TRBJ2-1|11|-|TRBV18|few
TGTGCCAGCTCACCCGGGGGTGAGCAGTTCTTC
CASSPGGEQFF
>TRBJ2-7|13|-|TRBV9|-
TGTGCCAGCAGCTCCCGACCCAGCTACGAGCAGTACTTC
CASSSRPSYEQYF
>TRBJ2-7|12|TRBD1|TRBV29-1|-
TGCAGCGTTGGCGGGACAGGTCGCGAGCAGTACTTC
CSVGGTGREQYF
>TRBJ1-1|12|-|TRBV6-1|few
TGTGCCAGCAGTAGAAAGAACACTGAAGCTTTCTTT
CASSRKNTEAFF